The table lists the clone carrying this T cell receptor beta chain with a count of one. The sample belongs to a study of T cell changes during pregnancy in multiple sclerosis. Sequencing used immunoSEQ multiplex PCR; TCRdb keeps in-frame clones, though not all of them. The sample includes about 36,000 clones, roughly nine tenths of them seen just once. Per the germline V gene, CDR1 is SGHRS and CDR2 is YFSETQ. V lost 1 base and J lost 6, with 11 bases in between. The length of the CDR3 is 14 residues. This chain links TRBV5-1 with TRBJ2-1; D uncertain. Sequenced here: CD4+ T cells from peripheral blood mononuclear cells, sampled in the second trimester of pregnancy. The TCR was taken from a female donor in good health, enrolled as a control in a pregnancy study. CDR3 loop: CASSLRYGGNEQFF. The CDR3, as DNA: TGCGCCAGCAGCTTGAGGTATGGCGGCAATGAGCAGTTCTTC.